The next 26 T cell receptor beta chains were all read from a single sample in a study of OX40 agonist ivuxolimab in advanced cancers. Libraries were prepared through the immunoSEQ multiplex PCR assay. The clones in this table, taken by TCRdb from immuneACCESS, are in-frame only. Not every clone is retained; where verified, under half of the shortfall comes from an unresolved V gene, and the cause of the rest is unknown. The sample yields about 76,000 clones; approximately 90% were counted once. The top ten clones comprise around 0.95% of the sample. Sequenced here: CD4+ or CD8+ T cells sorted from blood, sampled in a trial of the OX40 agonist ivuxolimab. The receptor set was obtained from an adult with an advanced solid tumor such as melanoma, head and neck, liver or kidney cancer.

The V and J genes are TRBV7-9 and TRBJ2-3; TRBD1 matches 8 bases. Germline V gene sequence: CDR1 SEHNR, CDR2 FQNEAQ (reference sequence). CDR3 length: 16 residues. J was trimmed by 5 bases and V by 5 bases; bases with no gene match: 12. The CDR3 DNA reads TGTGCCAGCAGCCAAAACACAGGGGGAAGGAAAGATACGCAGTATTTT. Translation: CASSQNTGGRKDTQYF.

The genes are TRBV7-8 and TRBJ2-3, with TRBD1 matching over 8 bases. This CDR3 is built from 16 residues. Germline lookup yields CDR1 SGHVS and CDR2 FQNEAQ. V was clipped by 4 bases and J by 0 bases; unmatched bases: 6. The CDR3 DNA follows: TGTGCCAGCAGCTCGAAGACAGGGGCTAGCACAGATACGCAGTATTTT. Its translation: CASSSKTGASTDTQYF.

This chain uses TRBV19 with TRBJ1-4; 8 nucleotides match TRBD1. Trimming at V came to 6 bases and at J to 5 bases, leaving 8 bases not matched to a gene. CDR1 is LNHDA, CDR2 SQIVND, per germline (reference sequence). CDR3 length: 15 residues. This CDR3 is CASRRDRGSNEKLFF. The CDR3 DNA reads as TGTGCCAGTAGGAGAGACAGGGGATCGAATGAAAAACTGTTTTTT. The full variable domain, its missing parts supplied by reference TRBV19 and TRBJ1-4, is DGGITQSPKYLFRKEGQNVTLSCEQNLNHDAMYWYRQDPGQGLRLIYYSQIVNDFQKGDIAEGYSVSREKKESFPLTVTSAQKNPTAFYLCASRRDRGSNEKLFFGSGTQLSVL.

J is TRBJ2-3 and V is TRBV6-4; the D is unclear. V was clipped by 6 bases and J by 2 bases, with 12 bases between them. The CDR3 totals 14 residues. The V gene's germline CDR1 is MRHNA and CDR2 SNTAGT. The CDR3 loop reads CASSLSVFTDTQYF. For the CDR3, the DNA is TGTGCCAGCAGCCTATCGGTATTCACAGATACGCAGTATTTT.

The chain employs TRBV27 and TRBJ2-7; 9 positions agree with TRBD1. From germline, CDR1 is MNHEY and CDR2 SMNVEV (reference sequence). V shed 2 bases and J 4 bases; nucleotides not matched to a gene: 3. The CDR3 runs to 14 residues. CDR3 in DNA: TGTGCCAGCAGTTTAACAGGGGGCTCGTACGAGCAGTACTTC. Its protein is CASSLTGGSYEQYF.

The CDR3 nucleotides are TGTGCCAGCAGCTTGGGGTCTAGCGGGGACAATGAGCAGTTCTTC. Its translation: CASSLGSSGDNEQFF. The V and J genes are TRBV5-5 and TRBJ2-1, with 9 positions matching TRBD2. Trimming removed 0 bases from V and 5 bases from J; junction bases left unmatched: 3. The CDR3 has 15 residues. Germline lookup yields CDR1 SGHKS and CDR2 YYEKEE (reference sequence).

J is TRBJ1-5 and V is TRBV15; D is unresolved. Trimming removed 4 bases at V and 6 bases at J, with 19 bases between. Germline-derived CDR1 and CDR2 are LNHNV and YYDKDF (reference sequence). This CDR3 contains 16 residues. CDR3 residues: CATSTWTLRGSQPQHF. CDR3 DNA: TGTGCCACCAGCACCTGGACGCTCCGCGGGAGTCAGCCCCAGCATTTT.

V and J are TRBV7-9 and TRBJ1-3, with a possible D match to TRBD1 (6 bases). Germline-derived CDR1 and CDR2 are SEHNR and FQNEAQ (reference sequence). Trimming removed 0 bases at V and 4 bases at J, with 10 bases between. The CDR3 has 15 residues. CDR3 region: CASSLARGAGNTIYF. The CDR3 region has the DNA TGTGCCAGCAGCTTAGCGCGGGGGGCAGGAAACACCATATATTTT.

The chain links TRBV18 to TRBJ2-5, with TRBD1 as a possible D gene (5 bases). Deletions cut 4 bases from V and 3 bases from J, with 9 bases between. The CDR3 spans 13 residues. Germline CDR1 is KGHSH and CDR2 is LQKENI. CDR3 DNA: TGTGCCAGCTCACGCGCAGGGAAAGAGACCCAGTACTTC. Translation: CASSRAGKETQYF. Full variable domain (rest looked up from reference TRBV18 and TRBJ2-5): NAGVMQNPRHLVRRRGQEARLRCSPMKGHSHVYWYRQLPEEGLKFMVYLQKENIIDESGMPKERFSAEFPKEGPSILRIQQVVRGDSAAYFCASSRAGKETQYFGPGTRLLVL.

This chain links TRBV2 with TRBJ2-4; maybe TRBD2 (6 bases). The CDR3 length is 15 residues. V was shortened by 2 bases and J by 6 bases, with 14 bases between the two germline ends. Looked up from germline, CDR1 is SNHLY and CDR2 is FYNNEI. CDR3 region: CASSEIGRLGNIQYF. CDR3 coding DNA: TGTGCCAGCAGTGAAATTGGGAGACTAGGAAACATTCAGTACTTC.

The chain uses TRBV27 and TRBJ2-7; unclear D gene. V was clipped by 3 bases and J by 1 base, with 7 bases between them. CDR1 is MNHEY, CDR2 SMNVEV, per germline (reference sequence). This CDR3 comprises 13 residues. CDR3 in amino acids: CASSLIGSYEQYF. For the CDR3, the DNA is TGTGCCAGCAGTTTGATAGGTTCCTACGAGCAGTACTTC.

V is TRBV14 and J is TRBJ2-2; D unresolved. V was trimmed by 7 bases and J by 6 bases, leaving 12 bases between them. The CDR3 length is 13 residues. The germline V gene encodes CDR1 SGHDN and CDR2 FVKESK. CDR3 sequence reads: CASTVFQSGELFF. The DNA of the CDR3 is TGTGCCAGCACCGTATTTCAGTCCGGGGAGCTGTTTTTT.

This clone was seen more than once but under ten times. The V call is TRBV18, the J call TRBJ2-7, with D possibly matching TRBD1 (5 bases). Germline-derived CDR1 and CDR2 are KGHSH and LQKENI. V dropped 8 bases and J dropped 3 bases, with 14 bases sitting between them. This CDR3 has 13 residues. The CDR3 loop is CASRVGQHYEQYF. The CDR3 bases are TGTGCCAGCCGCGTCGGACAACACTACGAGCAGTACTTC.

This chain joins TRBV7-2 and TRBJ2-5; D call uncertain. The CDR3 runs to 13 residues. Germline V gives CDR1 SGHTA, CDR2 FQGNSA. V shed 1 base and J shed 1 base, with 4 bases lying between them. The CDR3 sequence is CASSLGPQETQYF. The CDR3 DNA is TGTGCCAGCAGCTTAGGACCCCAAGAGACCCAGTACTTC.

The chain recombines TRBV9 with TRBJ2-3; TRBD2 is a possible D gene (5 bases). Trimming took off 4 bases at V and 2 bases at J, with 11 bases between the two ends. Germline V gene sequence: CDR1 SGDLS, CDR2 YYNGEE. The CDR3 length is 14 residues. In DNA form, the CDR3 reads TGTGCCAGCAGCCCCGGGATCGCCACAGATACGCAGTATTTT. Its translation: CASSPGIATDTQYF.

The chain employs TRBV15 and TRBJ2-7; D uncertain. The CDR3 contains 14 residues. CDR1 and CDR2 (germline): LNHNV, YYDKDF (reference sequence). V was trimmed by 0 bases and J by 3 bases, leaving 9 bases between them. Here the CDR3 reads CATSRERGYYEQYF. Written as DNA, the CDR3 is TGTGCCACCAGCAGAGAACGCGGATACTACGAGCAGTACTTC.

This chain uses TRBV5-1 with TRBJ2-1, with 10 bases lining up with TRBD2. The CDR3 loop spans 14 amino acids. Germline V gene sequence: CDR1 SGHRS, CDR2 YFSETQ. After removal of 1 base from V and 7 bases from J, the junction contained 2 bases not matched to a gene. CDR3 in amino acids: CASSLIAGGNEQFF. The CDR3 coding sequence is TGCGCCAGCAGCTTGATAGCGGGAGGAAATGAGCAGTTCTTC.

This chain's CDR3 is CASSEGTSKLFF. The CDR3 DNA sequence: TGTGCCAGCAGTGAGGGGACCTCAAAACTGTTTTTT. The chain couples TRBV25-1 to TRBJ1-4; weak D call: TRBD1 (5 bases). CDR1 is MGHDK, CDR2 SYGVNS, per germline. The CDR3 contains 12 residues. V dropped 3 bases and J dropped 10 bases, with 9 bases sitting between them.

The rearrangement joins TRBV30 to TRBJ2-3, with 10 bases matching TRBD2. Germline V CDR1 and CDR2: GTSNPN, SVGIG (reference sequence). Trimming cost V 4 bases and J 4 bases; bases outside gene matches: 11. There are 16 residues in the CDR3. CDR3: CAWKPSGRALADTQYF. CDR3 nucleotide sequence: TGTGCCTGGAAGCCGAGCGGGAGGGCCCTTGCAGATACGCAGTATTTT.

The chain recombines TRBV5-4 with TRBJ1-1; D gene unclear. V lost 4 bases, J lost 7 bases, and 23 bases lay in between. CDR1 is SGHNT, CDR2 YYREEE, per germline (reference sequence). The CDR3 extends over 16 amino acids. The CDR3 DNA reads as TGTGCCAGCAGCAGACCTCCACCGGGCGCCGAAAATGAAGCTTTCTTT. This gives the protein CASSRPPPGAENEAFF.

This clone was picked up one time. The chain employs TRBV7-9 and TRBJ2-7; the D is unclear. Trimming removed 4 bases from V and 0 bases from J, with 4 bases in between. The V gene's germline CDR1 is SEHNR and CDR2 FQNEAQ (reference sequence). This CDR3 has 12 residues. The CDR3 sequence is CASSSLSYEQYF. The CDR3 region has the DNA TGTGCCAGCAGCTCCCTCTCCTACGAGCAGTACTTC.

This clone was found once. Written as DNA, the CDR3 is TGTGCCAGCAGTTCACTAGCGGGAGGGGGGAATGAGCAGTTCTTC. Translated: CASSSLAGGGNEQFF. This chain joins TRBV11-2 and TRBJ2-1, with TRBD2 identical over 13 bases. The CDR3 spans 15 residues. Germline V gives CDR1 SGHAT, CDR2 FQNNGV. Unmatched junction bases numbered 6, after V lost 6 bases and J lost 7 bases.

The CDR3 loop reads CASSIGQGRDEQFF. DNA of the CDR3: TGTGCCAGCAGCATCGGACAGGGGAGGGATGAGCAGTTCTTC. This chain connects TRBV7-2 to TRBJ2-1, with 9 bases aligning to TRBD1. The CDR3 consists of 14 residues. Germline CDR1 reads SGHTA; CDR2 reads FQGNSA. V lost 5 bases and J lost 8; bases outside the gene matches: 7.

The chain links TRBV7-3 to TRBJ2-1, with D maybe TRBD2 (6 bases). V was pared by 5 bases and J by 4 bases, with 18 bases between. The CDR3 length is 16 residues. Germline V lookup: CDR1 SGHTA, CDR2 FQGTGA. For the CDR3, the DNA is TGTGCCAGCAGCCTGCAGACCGGTGGAGGGTACAATGAGCAGTTCTTC. Protein sequence: CASSLQTGGGYNEQFF.

CDR3 loop: CASSLVVGLARDTQYF. Here the CDR3 DNA reads TGTGCCAGCAGCTTAGTTGTCGGACTAGCGAGAGATACGCAGTATTTT. The chain employs TRBV11-2 and TRBJ2-3; 9 bases align to TRBD2. CDR1 is SGHAT, CDR2 FQNNGV, per germline. J gave up 5 bases and V 1 base, and 7 bases lay outside the gene matches. This CDR3 contains 16 residues.

The chain joins TRBV6-5 to TRBJ2-1, with 7 bases lining up with TRBD2. Germline V gene lookup returns CDR1 MNHEY and CDR2 SVGAGI. V was pared by 2 bases and J by 3 bases, with 7 bases of the junction left unmatched. The CDR3 is made up of 16 amino acids. This CDR3 is CASSYDRDYRYNEQFF. The CDR3 DNA reads TGTGCCAGCAGTTACGACCGGGACTACCGCTACAATGAGCAGTTCTTC.